Below, 25 T cell receptor beta chains from the same sample are listed, as sequenced in a study of cytomegalovirus exposure and HLA in healthy donors. PCR involved 60 Vbeta and 13 Jbeta primers. TCRdb keeps only in-frame clones here, not all; method: immunoSEQ multiplex PCR. This table holds around 71,000 clones. Sequencing was done on a sample of PBMCs. These receptors all stem from a woman aged 25-40 years in good health and CMV-seronegative.

This chain uses TRBV7-9 with TRBJ2-2; 8 positions match TRBD2. The germline CDR1 and CDR2 sequences are SEHNR and FQNEAQ (reference sequence). The CDR3 spans 18 residues. V gave up 1 base and J gave up 5 bases; unmatched junction bases: 12. Here the CDR3 DNA reads TGTGCCAGCAGCTTAGGAGCCGGTAGCGGGGACTCTACCGGGGAGCTGTTTTTT. Its protein product is CASSLGAGSGDSTGELFF. The variable domain in full, completed from reference TRBV7-9 and TRBJ2-2, reads DTGVSQNPRHKITKRGQNVTFRCDPISEHNRLYWYRQTLGQGPEFLTYFQNEAQLEKSRLLSDRFSAERPKGSFSTLEIQRTEQGDSAMYLCASSLGAGSGDSTGELFFGEGSRLTVL.

This rearrangement joins TRBV9 to TRBJ1-2; the D gene is possibly TRBD1 (5 bases). The CDR3 sequence is 13 residues long. The germline V gene has CDR1 SGDLS and CDR2 YYNGEE. The ends were cut back, 1 base at V and 8 bases at J, with 12 bases in the middle. The CDR3 reads CASSVIQGEGYTF. The CDR3 DNA reads TGTGCCAGCAGCGTAATCCAGGGTGAGGGCTACACCTTC.

This chain joins TRBV4-3 and TRBJ2-2, with 7 positions matching TRBD2. V shed 0 bases and J 4 bases; nucleotides not matched to a gene: 14. Germline V CDR1 and CDR2: LGHNA, YSLEER. This CDR3 contains 19 residues. This chain's CDR3 is CASSQDKRVAGRSTGELFF. The CDR3, as DNA: TGCGCCAGCAGCCAAGATAAACGGGTAGCGGGCCGGAGCACCGGGGAGCTGTTTTTT.

The rearrangement joins TRBV4-1 to TRBJ1-1, with D possibly being TRBD1 (6 bases). V was shortened by 1 base and J by 3 bases, with 18 bases between the two germline ends. This CDR3 contains 17 residues. Germline CDR1 MGHRA, CDR2 YSYEKL. CDR3 sequence (DNA): TGCGCCAGCAGCCAAGGGATAGGTACAGGGCGAGACACTGAAGCTTTCTTT. Translating it yields CASSQGIGTGRDTEAFF.

This chain links TRBV7-2 with TRBJ2-7, with D tentatively TRBD1 (6 bases). V lost 4 bases and J 1 base, leaving 8 bases between the germline ends. This CDR3 region has 13 residues. The germline gives CDR1 SGHTA, CDR2 FQGNSA. CDR3 coding DNA: TGTGCCAGCAGCTCGGGACATTCCTACGAGCAGTACTTC. Translating gives CASSSGHSYEQYF.

V usage is TRBV28 and J usage is TRBJ2-5; 9 bases are shared with TRBD1. This CDR3 region has 16 residues. Germline loops: CDR1 MDHEN, CDR2 SYDVKM. V lost 3 bases and J lost 0; bases outside the gene matches: 5. Here the CDR3 reads CASSFLTGGYQETQYF. CDR3 nucleotides: TGTGCCAGCAGTTTTCTGACAGGGGGTTACCAAGAGACCCAGTACTTC.

The chain has TRBV19 and TRBJ2-5; tentatively, D is TRBD1 (5 bases). This CDR3 is 14 amino acids long. Trimming shortened V by 8 bases and J by 2 bases, and 15 bases separated the two germline ends. CDR1 LNHDA and CDR2 SQIVND come from the germline V gene (reference sequence). CDR3 sequence (DNA): TGTGCCAGTTCTTGGCCAGGGATACAAGAGACCCAGTACTTC. It is translated as CASSWPGIQETQYF.

The chain links TRBV19 to TRBJ1-5; D unresolved. This CDR3 has 14 residues. The V end lost 4 bases, the J end lost 4 bases, and 11 bases lay between the germline ends. Germline V CDR1 and CDR2: LNHDA, SQIVND (reference sequence). In DNA, the CDR3 is TGTGCCAGTAGTACAACGGGTTGGAATCAGCCCCAGCATTTT. Its translation is CASSTTGWNQPQHF.

This chain links TRBV9 with TRBJ1-6; weak D call: TRBD1 (6 bases). Trimming cost V 0 bases and J 10 bases, with 11 bases left between them. From germline, CDR1 is SGDLS and CDR2 YYNGEE. CDR3 length equals 14 residues. In DNA, the CDR3 is TGTGCCAGCAGCGTAGAGTACAGGGAGTCACCCCTCCACTTT. Protein: CASSVEYRESPLHF.

The chain employs TRBV7-8 and TRBJ1-4, with 7 bases matching TRBD1. V trimming: 2 bases; J trimming: 8 bases; junction bases outside the gene matches: 8. The CDR3 length is 15 residues. The germline V gene has CDR1 SGHVS and CDR2 FQNEAQ. The CDR3 protein is CASSLQDRDKEKLFF. The CDR3 nucleotides are TGTGCCAGCAGCTTACAAGACAGGGACAAAGAAAAACTGTTTTTT.

The genes are TRBV27 and TRBJ1-4; 8 positions match TRBD1. The J segment lost 7 bases and the V segment lost 10 bases, leaving 20 bases of the junction unmatched. This CDR3 is 17 amino acids long. Per germline, CDR1 MNHEY and CDR2 SMNVEV (reference sequence). In DNA, the CDR3 is TGTGCCACCTCGGACCAAATCCCAGGGGGCCTTGGTGAAAAACTGTTTTTT. Translation: CATSDQIPGGLGEKLFF.

This sequence joins TRBV7-9 and TRBJ2-7, with 7 bases fitting TRBD1. Germline-derived CDR1 and CDR2 are SEHNR and FQNEAQ (reference sequence). The CDR3 is 15 amino acids. V shed 5 bases and J 0 bases; nucleotides not matched to a gene: 7. CDR3 sequence (DNA): TGTGCCAGCAGCCGACAGGGCCCAAGCTCCTACGAGCAGTACTTC. The encoded protein is CASSRQGPSSYEQYF.

The gene calls are TRBV5-6 and TRBJ2-7, with TRBD1 matching 7 bases. Trimming cost V 2 bases and J 4 bases; bases outside gene matches: 3. Germline V CDR1 and CDR2: SGHDT, YYEEEE. CDR3 length: 13 residues. CDR3 sequence: CASSFQGVYEQYF. CDR3 bases: TGTGCCAGCAGCTTCCAGGGGGTTTACGAGCAGTACTTC.

This rearrangement joins TRBV4-1 to TRBJ1-6, with 10 positions matching TRBD1. Germline values: CDR1 MGHRA, CDR2 YSYEKL. Trimming cost V 0 bases and J 9 bases; bases outside gene matches: 14. This CDR3 has 19 amino acids. The CDR3 here is CASSQDTRDRGVKGSPLHF. CDR3 sequence (DNA): TGCGCCAGCAGCCAAGATACGCGGGACAGGGGCGTGAAGGGTTCACCCCTCCACTTT.

V usage is TRBV29-1 and J usage is TRBJ2-5, with no clear D. Per germline, CDR1 SQVTM and CDR2 ANQGSEA. CDR3 length: 13 amino acids. Between the trimmed V and J ends, which lost 3 bases and 5 bases, there was a span of 13 bases. The CDR3 nucleotides are TGCAGCGTTGATACGGGTTTGCTCGAGACCCAGTACTTC. Protein product: CSVDTGLLETQYF. The full variable domain, in which reference TRBV29-1 and TRBJ2-5 provide the parts outside the CDR3, is SAVISQKPSRDICQRGTSLTIQCQVDSQVTMMFWYRQQPGQSLTLIATANQGSEATYESGFVIDKFPISRPNLTFSTLTVSNMSPEDSSIYLCSVDTGLLETQYFGPGTRLLVL.

The chain carries TRBV5-1 and TRBJ2-5, with TRBD1 identical over 8 bases. Looked up from germline, CDR1 is SGHRS and CDR2 is YFSETQ. The CDR3 contains 14 residues. The ends lost 4 bases at V and 5 bases at J; junction bases unmatched: 7. CDR3 protein: CASSLPQGDETQYF. CDR3 coding DNA: TGCGCCAGCAGCCTACCACAGGGGGACGAGACCCAGTACTTC. Supplemented by reference TRBV5-1 and TRBJ2-5, the full variable domain reads KAGVTQTPRYLIKTRGQQVTLSCSPISGHRSVSWYQQTPGQGLQFLFEYFSETQRNKGNFPGRFSGRQFSNSRSEMNVSTLELGDSALYLCASSLPQGDETQYFGPGTRLLVL.

The V gene is TRBV6-5, the J gene TRBJ2-7; 12 bases agree with TRBD2. The CDR3 is 15 amino acids. Germline assignment: CDR1 MNHEY and CDR2 SVGAGI. V trimming: 5 bases; J trimming: 4 bases; junction bases outside the gene matches: 6. In DNA, the CDR3 is TGTGCCAGCAGTCCGGGACTAGCGGGTGCTTACGAGCAGTACTTC. Encoded protein: CASSPGLAGAYEQYF.

The chain carries TRBV9 and TRBJ2-5, with 9 bases identical to TRBD2. The CDR3 loop spans 17 amino acids. The germline gives CDR1 SGDLS, CDR2 YYNGEE. V was pared by 3 bases and J by 4 bases, with 13 bases of the junction left unmatched. The CDR3 DNA sequence: TGTGCCAGCAGCGCGACCTCTAGCGGGGTCAGAGGAGAGACCCAGTACTTC. This encodes CASSATSSGVRGETQYF.

This clone is identified as medium-sized from frequency. The chain carries TRBV9 and TRBJ2-7; 8 nucleotides match TRBD2. J lost 4 bases, V lost 0 bases, and 9 bases had no gene match. CDR1 and CDR2 (germline): SGDLS, YYNGEE. This CDR3 region has 16 residues. This chain's CDR3 is CASSVGLAGNRYEQYF. The CDR3, as DNA: TGTGCCAGCAGCGTAGGTTTAGCGGGGAATAGGTACGAGCAGTACTTC.

The CDR3 reads CASSGTSGGAMNEQYF. CDR3 in DNA: TGTGCCAGCAGTGGCACTAGCGGGGGGGCCATGAACGAGCAGTACTTC. This chain uses TRBV6-1 with TRBJ2-7; TRBD2 aligns across 13 bases. Germline assignment: CDR1 MNHNS and CDR2 SASEGT. V shed 4 bases and J 5 bases; nucleotides not matched to a gene: 8. CDR3 length: 16 amino acids.

Remarks on this clone: Other DNA sequences of this sample code for an identical CDR3. V and J are TRBV5-1 and TRBJ2-7; 10 bases map to TRBD1. This CDR3 has 14 amino acids. Per germline, CDR1 SGHRS and CDR2 YFSETQ. Unmatched junction bases numbered 5, after V lost 4 bases and J lost 4 bases. This CDR3 reads CASSPGQGIYEQYF. The DNA for the CDR3 is TGCGCCAGCAGCCCGGGACAGGGGATTTACGAGCAGTACTTC.

The rearrangement links TRBV11-2 to TRBJ1-2; 11 bases are shared with TRBD1. This CDR3 region has 16 residues. Germline CDR1 SGHAT, CDR2 FQNNGV. The trim removed 4 bases at V and 4 bases at J, leaving 8 bases unmatched. Here the CDR3 reads CASSSRDRGDGYGYTF. DNA of the CDR3: TGTGCCAGCAGCTCCCGGGACAGGGGGGATGGCTATGGCTACACCTTC.

V gene TRBV5-6 combines with J gene TRBJ2-6, with D perhaps TRBD2 (5 bases). The germline V gene encodes CDR1 SGHDT and CDR2 YYEEEE. V lost 4 bases to trimming and J lost 0 bases, with 11 bases between them. The CDR3 contains 16 residues. CDR3 sequence (DNA): TGTGCCAGCAGCCGCGGAGGTTTCTCTGGGGCCAACGTCCTGACTTTC. Protein product: CASSRGGFSGANVLTF.

Concerning this clone itself: Other DNA sequences within the sample encode an identical CDR3. This chain connects TRBV30 to TRBJ1-5, with 8 bases lining up with TRBD1. Germline V gene lookup returns CDR1 GTSNPN and CDR2 SVGIG (reference sequence). V trimming: 2 bases; J trimming: 4 bases; junction bases outside the gene matches: 4. This CDR3 has 14 residues. CDR3 nucleotides: TGTGCCTGGAGTCTAGGGACAGGTAATCAGCCCCAGCATTTT. This encodes CAWSLGTGNQPQHF. Complete variable domain (other parts from reference TRBV30 and TRBJ1-5): SQTIHQWPATLVQPVGSPLSLECTVEGTSNPNLYWYRQAAGRGLQLLFYSVGIGQISSEVPQNLSASRPQDRQFILSSKKLLLSDSGFYLCAWSLGTGNQPQHFGDGTRLSIL.

V is TRBV29-1 and J is TRBJ2-1, with 8 bases matching TRBD2. J was trimmed by 2 bases and V by 5 bases; bases with no gene match: 8. The germline CDR1 and CDR2 sequences are SQVTM and ANQGSEA. This CDR3 spans 15 amino acids. DNA for the CDR3: TGCAGCGTTCCGATGGCACTAGCGGCCTACAATGAGCAGTTCTTC. It yields the protein CSVPMALAAYNEQFF.